Reported below is one T cell receptor (beta chain). The antigen is not known. There are 16 residues in the CDR3. The germline gives CDR1 SGHTA, CDR2 FQGTGA. Trimming removed 2 bases at V and 4 bases at J, with 12 bases between. These data come from a study of OX40 agonist ivuxolimab in advanced cancers. Findings and limits, study-wide: Compared with others, partial responders at 0.1-3.0 mg/kg displayed clonal expansion among the lowest. Expanded clones belonging to CD8+ T cells outnumbered, on average, those of CD4+. Blood T cells, both CD4+ and CD8+, expanded clonally by week 6 at 0.1 to 3.0 mg/kg.

TCRdb's table, derived via immunoSEQ multiplex PCR, lists solely in-frame clones and lacks some. The profile covers fewer than 45,000 clones, with 65% to 75% appearing a single time and about a fifth taken by the ten largest. The receptor comes from an adult with an advanced solid tumor such as melanoma, head and neck, liver or kidney cancer. The rearrangement links TRBV7-3 to TRBJ2-6; no firm D call. Here the sequenced sample was CD4+ or CD8+ T cells sorted from blood, taken in a trial of the OX40 agonist ivuxolimab. In DNA form, the CDR3 reads TGTGCCAGCAGCTTATCGTACACATCCGGGGCCAACGTCCTGACTTTC. Protein sequence: CASSLSYTSGANVLTF.